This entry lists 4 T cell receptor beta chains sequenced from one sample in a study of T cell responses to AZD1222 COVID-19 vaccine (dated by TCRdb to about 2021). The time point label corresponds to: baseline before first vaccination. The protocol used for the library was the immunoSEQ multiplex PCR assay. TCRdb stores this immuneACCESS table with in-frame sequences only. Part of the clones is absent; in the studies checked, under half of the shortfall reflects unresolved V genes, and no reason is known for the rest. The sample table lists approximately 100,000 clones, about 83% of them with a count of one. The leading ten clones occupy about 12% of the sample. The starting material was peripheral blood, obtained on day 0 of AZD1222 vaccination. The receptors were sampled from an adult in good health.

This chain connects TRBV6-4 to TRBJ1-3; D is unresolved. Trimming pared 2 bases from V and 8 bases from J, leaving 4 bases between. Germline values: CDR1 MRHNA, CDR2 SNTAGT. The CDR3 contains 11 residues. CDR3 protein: CASSDGYTIYF. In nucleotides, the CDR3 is TGTGCCAGCAGTGACGGTTACACCATATATTTT.

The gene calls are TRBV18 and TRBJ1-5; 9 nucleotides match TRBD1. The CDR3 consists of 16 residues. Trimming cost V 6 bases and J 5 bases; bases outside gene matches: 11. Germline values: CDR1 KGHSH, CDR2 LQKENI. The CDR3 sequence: CASSVLGTGSHQPQHF. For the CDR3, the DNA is TGTGCCAGCTCCGTCCTCGGGACAGGGTCGCATCAGCCCCAGCATTTT.

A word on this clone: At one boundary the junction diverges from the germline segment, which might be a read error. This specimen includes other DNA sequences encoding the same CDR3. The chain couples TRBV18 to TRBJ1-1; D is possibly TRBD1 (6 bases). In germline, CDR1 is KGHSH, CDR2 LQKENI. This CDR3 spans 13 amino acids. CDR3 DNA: TGTGCCAGCTCTCCACAGGGAAACACTGAAGCTTTCTTT. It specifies CASSPQGNTEAFF.

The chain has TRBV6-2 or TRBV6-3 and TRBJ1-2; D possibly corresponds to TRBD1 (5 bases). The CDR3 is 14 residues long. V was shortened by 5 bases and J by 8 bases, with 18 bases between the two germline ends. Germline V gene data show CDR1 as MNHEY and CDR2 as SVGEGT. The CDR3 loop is CASSTNTGTRGYTF. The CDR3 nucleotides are TGTGCCAGCAGTACTAATACCGGGACGAGGGGCTACACCTTC.